This note documents a single TCR beta chain sequence. Assay: immunoSEQ multiplex PCR; the TCRdb copy retains only in-frame clones and omits some. The data contain tens of thousands of clones, 65% to 85% of them singletons. This CDR3 contains 15 residues. The V gene's germline CDR1 is SGDLS and CDR2 YYNGEE. Germline trimming cut 3 bases from V and 5 bases from J; bases unmatched to any gene: 8. This record belongs to a study of control samples from healthy donors and cancer patients. Sequencing input: PBMCs. The receptor's source is a man between 65 and 85 years old with lung cancer. The V call is TRBV9, the J call TRBJ1-2, with 9 nucleotides matching TRBD1. CDR3 loop: CASSAGTGLPYGYTF. DNA of the CDR3: TGTGCCAGCAGCGCCGGGACAGGGTTACCTTATGGCTACACCTTC.